The clone carrying this T cell receptor beta chain was seen at least ten times. These data originate in a study of T cells in Graves' hyperthyroidism and ophthalmopathy. The CDR3 runs to 15 residues. Germline V CDR1 and CDR2: SGHRS, YFSETQ. Trimming at V came to 0 bases and at J to 3 bases, leaving 4 bases not matched to a gene. Amplification yielded TCR beta CDR3 regions, with RNA transcripts as the source. First-round RT-PCR of the TCR CDR3 relied on the HTBI primer set. TCRdb re-analysed the multiplex PCR reads in MiXCR, keeping a single row per CDR3 protein. The sample has under 700,000 distinct CDR3 sequences, over 15% seen once.

This rearrangement joins TRBV5-1 to TRBJ1-2; 8 nucleotides align to TRBD1. The sequence was obtained from a woman between 18 and 29 years old with Graves' hyperthyroidism. Specimen: blood. The CDR3 DNA reads TGCGCCAGCAGCTTGGGTGGACAGGGTCACTATGGCTACACCTTC. Amino acid sequence: CASSLGGQGHYGYTF.